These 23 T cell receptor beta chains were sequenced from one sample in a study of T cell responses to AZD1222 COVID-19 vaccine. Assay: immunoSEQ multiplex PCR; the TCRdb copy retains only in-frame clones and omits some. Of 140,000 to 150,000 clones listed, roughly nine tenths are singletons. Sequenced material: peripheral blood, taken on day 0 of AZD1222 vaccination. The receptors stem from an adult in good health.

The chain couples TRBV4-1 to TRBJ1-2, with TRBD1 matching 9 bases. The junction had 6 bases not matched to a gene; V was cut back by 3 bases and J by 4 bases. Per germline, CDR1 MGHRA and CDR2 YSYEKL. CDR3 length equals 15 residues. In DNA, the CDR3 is TGCGCCAGCAGCCACCCTGGACAGGGGATCTATGGCTACACCTTC. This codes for CASSHPGQGIYGYTF.

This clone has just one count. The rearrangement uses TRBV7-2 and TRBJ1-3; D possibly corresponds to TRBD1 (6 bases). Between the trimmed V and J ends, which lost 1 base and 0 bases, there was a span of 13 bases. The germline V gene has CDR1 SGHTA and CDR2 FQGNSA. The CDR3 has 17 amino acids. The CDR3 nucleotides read TGTGCCAGCAGCTTAGGTTACGGGGGGCCCTCTGGAAACACCATATATTTT. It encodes CASSLGYGGPSGNTIYF.

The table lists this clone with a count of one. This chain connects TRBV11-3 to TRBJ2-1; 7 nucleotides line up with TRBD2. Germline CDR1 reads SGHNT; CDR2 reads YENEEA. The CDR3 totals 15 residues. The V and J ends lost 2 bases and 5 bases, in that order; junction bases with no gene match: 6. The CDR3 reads CASSLRLAEDNEQFF. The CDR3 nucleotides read TGTGCCAGCAGCTTACGCCTAGCGGAGGACAATGAGCAGTTCTTC.

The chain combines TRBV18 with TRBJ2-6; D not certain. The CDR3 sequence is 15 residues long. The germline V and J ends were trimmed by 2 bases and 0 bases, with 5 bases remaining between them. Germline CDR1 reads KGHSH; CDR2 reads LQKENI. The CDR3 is CASSPRTSGANVLTF. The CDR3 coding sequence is TGTGCCAGCTCACCAAGGACCTCTGGGGCCAACGTCCTGACTTTC.

The CDR3 loop reads CASSPGVLAGELFF. For the CDR3, the DNA is TGCGCCAGCAGCCCGGGGGTACTAGCCGGGGAGCTGTTTTTT. The V gene is TRBV5-1, the J gene TRBJ2-2; possible D gene TRBD2, 6 bases. The V gene's germline CDR1 is SGHRS and CDR2 YFSETQ. Trimming took off 4 bases at V and 6 bases at J, with 13 bases between the two ends. The CDR3 is 14 amino acids. Looking up the rest from reference TRBV5-1 and TRBJ2-2 gives the full variable domain: KAGVTQTPRYLIKTRGQQVTLSCSPISGHRSVSWYQQTPGQGLQFLFEYFSETQRNKGNFPGRFSGRQFSNSRSEMNVSTLELGDSALYLCASSPGVLAGELFFGEGSRLTVL.

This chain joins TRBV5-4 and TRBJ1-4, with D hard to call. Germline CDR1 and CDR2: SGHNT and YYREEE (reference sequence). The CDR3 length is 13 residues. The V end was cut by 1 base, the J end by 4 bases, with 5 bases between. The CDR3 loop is CASSLLGNEKLFF. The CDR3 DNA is TGTGCCAGCAGCTTGTTAGGTAATGAAAAACTGTTTTTT.

The CDR3, as DNA: TGTGCCTGGAGTTTGGTCCGGGTCTATGGCTACACCTTC. Protein: CAWSLVRVYGYTF. This chain connects TRBV30 to TRBJ1-2, with D unresolved. Trimming stripped 2 bases from V and 4 bases from J, with 11 bases between. Germline values: CDR1 GTSNPN, CDR2 SVGIG (reference sequence). CDR3 length: 13 residues. Full variable domain (rest looked up from reference TRBV30 and TRBJ1-2): SQTIHQWPATLVQPVGSPLSLECTVEGTSNPNLYWYRQAAGRGLQLLFYSVGIGQISSEVPQNLSASRPQDRQFILSSKKLLLSDSGFYLCAWSLVRVYGYTFGSGTRLTVV.

CDR3 protein: CASSFVGKGGEKLFF. DNA for the CDR3: TGTGCCAGCAGTTTCGTAGGTAAAGGGGGCGAAAAACTGTTTTTT. The chain couples TRBV28 to TRBJ1-4, with 7 bases matching TRBD1. The ends lost 3 bases at V and 8 bases at J; junction bases unmatched: 9. The V gene's germline CDR1 is MDHEN and CDR2 SYDVKM. This CDR3 has 15 residues.

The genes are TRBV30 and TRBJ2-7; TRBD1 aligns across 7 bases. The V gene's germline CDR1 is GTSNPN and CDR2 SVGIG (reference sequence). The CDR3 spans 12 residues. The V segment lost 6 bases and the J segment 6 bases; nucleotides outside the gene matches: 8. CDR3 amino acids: CACDRVGFEQYF. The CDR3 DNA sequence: TGTGCCTGTGACAGGGTGGGATTCGAGCAGTACTTC.

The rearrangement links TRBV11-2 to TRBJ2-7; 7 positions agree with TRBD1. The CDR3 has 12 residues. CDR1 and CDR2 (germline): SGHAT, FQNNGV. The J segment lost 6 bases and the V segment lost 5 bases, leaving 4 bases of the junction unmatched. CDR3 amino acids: CASSLDRSEQYF. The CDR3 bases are TGTGCCAGCAGCCTGGACAGGAGCGAGCAGTACTTC. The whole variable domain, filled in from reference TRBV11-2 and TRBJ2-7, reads EAGVAQSPRYKIIEKRQSVAFWCNPISGHATLYWYQQILGQGPKLLIQFQNNGVVDDSQLPKDRFSAERLKGVDSTLKIQPAKLEDSAVYLCASSLDRSEQYFGPGTRLTVT.

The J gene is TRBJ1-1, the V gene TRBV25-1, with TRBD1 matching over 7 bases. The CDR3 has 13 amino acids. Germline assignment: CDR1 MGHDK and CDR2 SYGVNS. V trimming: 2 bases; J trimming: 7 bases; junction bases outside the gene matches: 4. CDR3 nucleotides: TGTGCCAGCAGTGAACTACAGGGGCGTGAAGCTTTCTTT. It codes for CASSELQGREAFF.

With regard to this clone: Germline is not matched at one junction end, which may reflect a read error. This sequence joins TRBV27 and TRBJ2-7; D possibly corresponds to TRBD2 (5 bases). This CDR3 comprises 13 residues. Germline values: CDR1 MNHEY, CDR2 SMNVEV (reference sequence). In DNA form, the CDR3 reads TGTGCCAGCAGCTTATCGGGAAACAACGAGCAGTACTTC. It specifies CASSLSGNNEQYF.

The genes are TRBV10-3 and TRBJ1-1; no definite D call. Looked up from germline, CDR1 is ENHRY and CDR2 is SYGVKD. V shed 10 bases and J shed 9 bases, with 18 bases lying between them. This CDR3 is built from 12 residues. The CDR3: CATSGDIWKAFF. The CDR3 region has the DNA TGTGCCACCTCCGGCGATATCTGGAAAGCTTTCTTT.

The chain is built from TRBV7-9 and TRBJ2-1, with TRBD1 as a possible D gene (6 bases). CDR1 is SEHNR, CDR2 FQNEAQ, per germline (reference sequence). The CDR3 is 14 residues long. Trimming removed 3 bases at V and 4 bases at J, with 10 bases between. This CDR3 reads CASSFTDRYNEQFF. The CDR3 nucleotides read TGTGCCAGCAGCTTTACCGACAGGTACAATGAGCAGTTCTTC.

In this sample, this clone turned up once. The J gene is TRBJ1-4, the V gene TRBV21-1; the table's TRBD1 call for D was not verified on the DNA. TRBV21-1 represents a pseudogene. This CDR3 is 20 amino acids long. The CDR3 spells CASSKFDGRQGEDTGEKLFF. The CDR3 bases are TGTGCCAGCAGCAAATTTGACGGACGACAGGGGGAGGATACCGGAGAAAAACTGTTTTTT.

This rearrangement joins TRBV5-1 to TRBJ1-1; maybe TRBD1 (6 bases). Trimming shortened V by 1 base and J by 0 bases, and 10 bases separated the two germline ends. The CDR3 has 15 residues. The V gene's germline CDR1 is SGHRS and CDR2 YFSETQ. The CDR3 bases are TGCGCCAGCAGCTTGCAGGGGCATTTGAACACTGAAGCTTTCTTT. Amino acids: CASSLQGHLNTEAFF. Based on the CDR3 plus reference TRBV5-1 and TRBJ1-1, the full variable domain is KAGVTQTPRYLIKTRGQQVTLSCSPISGHRSVSWYQQTPGQGLQFLFEYFSETQRNKGNFPGRFSGRQFSNSRSEMNVSTLELGDSALYLCASSLQGHLNTEAFFGQGTRLTVV.

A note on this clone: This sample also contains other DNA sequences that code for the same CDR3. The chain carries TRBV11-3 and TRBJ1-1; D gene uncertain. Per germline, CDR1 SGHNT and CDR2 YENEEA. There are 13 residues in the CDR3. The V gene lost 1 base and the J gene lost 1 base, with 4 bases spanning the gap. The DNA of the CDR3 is TGTGCCAGCAGCTTAGGGGGGAACACTGAAGCTTTCTTT. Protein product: CASSLGGNTEAFF.

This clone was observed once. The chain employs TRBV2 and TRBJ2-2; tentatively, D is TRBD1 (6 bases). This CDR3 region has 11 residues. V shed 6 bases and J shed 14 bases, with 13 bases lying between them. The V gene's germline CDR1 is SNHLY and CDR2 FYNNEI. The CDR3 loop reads CASRSLGGLFF. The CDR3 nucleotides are TGTGCCAGCAGGTCTCTAGGGGGTCTGTTTTTT.

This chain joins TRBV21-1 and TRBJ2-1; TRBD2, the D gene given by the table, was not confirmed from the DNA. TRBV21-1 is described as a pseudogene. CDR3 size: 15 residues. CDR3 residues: CASSKEAGPYNEQFF. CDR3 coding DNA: TGTGCCAGCAGCAAAGAAGCGGGCCCCTACAATGAGCAGTTCTTC.

The DNA for the CDR3 is TGTGCCAGCAGCCGGGGCCTAGGCTACACCTTC. Residues: CASSRGLGYTF. The chain joins TRBV9 to TRBJ1-2; maybe TRBD1 (5 bases). Germline V CDR1 and CDR2: SGDLS, YYNGEE. Trimming stripped 4 bases from V and 8 bases from J, with 9 bases between. The CDR3 runs to 11 residues.

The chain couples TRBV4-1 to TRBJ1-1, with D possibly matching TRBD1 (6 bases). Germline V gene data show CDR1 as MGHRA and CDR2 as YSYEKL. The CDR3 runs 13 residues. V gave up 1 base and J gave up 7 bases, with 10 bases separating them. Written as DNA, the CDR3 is TGCGCCAGCAGCCAAGGGACAGATAATGAAGCTTTCTTT. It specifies CASSQGTDNEAFF.

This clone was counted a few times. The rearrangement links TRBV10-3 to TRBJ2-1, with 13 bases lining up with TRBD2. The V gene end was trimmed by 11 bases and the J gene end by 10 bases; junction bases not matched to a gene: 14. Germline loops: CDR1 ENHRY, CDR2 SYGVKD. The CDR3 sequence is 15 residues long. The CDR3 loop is CASKGELAGGKEQFF. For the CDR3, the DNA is TGTGCCTCGAAGGGGGAACTAGCGGGAGGGAAAGAGCAGTTCTTC.

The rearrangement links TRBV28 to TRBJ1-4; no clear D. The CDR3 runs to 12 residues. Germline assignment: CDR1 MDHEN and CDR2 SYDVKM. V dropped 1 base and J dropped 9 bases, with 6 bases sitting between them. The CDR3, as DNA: TGTGCCAGCAGTTTATATGGGAAAAAACTGTTTTTT. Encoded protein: CASSLYGKKLFF.